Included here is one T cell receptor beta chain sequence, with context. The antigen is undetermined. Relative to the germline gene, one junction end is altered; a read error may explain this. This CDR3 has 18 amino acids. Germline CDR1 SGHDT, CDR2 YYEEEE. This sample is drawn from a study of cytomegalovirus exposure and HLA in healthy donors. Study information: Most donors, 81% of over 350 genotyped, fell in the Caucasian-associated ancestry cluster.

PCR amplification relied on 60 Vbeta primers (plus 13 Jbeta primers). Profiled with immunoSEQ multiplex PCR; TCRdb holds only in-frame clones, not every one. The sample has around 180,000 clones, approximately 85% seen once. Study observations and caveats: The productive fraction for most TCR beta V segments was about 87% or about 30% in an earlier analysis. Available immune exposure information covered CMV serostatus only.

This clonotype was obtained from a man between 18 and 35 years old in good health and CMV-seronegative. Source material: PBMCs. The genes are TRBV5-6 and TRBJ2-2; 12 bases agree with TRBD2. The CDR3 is CASSPLAGGHGNTGKLFF. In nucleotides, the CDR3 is TGTGCCAGCAGCCCCCTAGCGGGAGGGCACGGGAACACCGGGAAGCTGTTTTTT.